This T cell receptor (beta chain) emerged from a study of cytomegalovirus exposure and HLA in healthy donors. PCR amplification relied on 60 Vbeta primers (plus 13 Jbeta primers). The table came from immunoSEQ multiplex PCR; TCRdb's copy has only in-frame clones and leaves some out. The profile shows about 200,000 clones, 70% to 85% of them singletons. About this clone: Within the sample, other DNA sequences also encode this same CDR3.

Germline-derived CDR1 and CDR2 are SGDLS and YYNGEE. With 1 base removed from V and 1 base from J, the gap between germline ends came to 5 bases. This CDR3 has 13 residues. The chain employs TRBV9 and TRBJ1-1; D uncertain. The sample comprised PBMCs. This TCR was recovered from a man over 45 in good health and CMV-seronegative. The CDR3 DNA is TGTGCCAGCAGCGTACGGGGGAACACTGAAGCTTTCTTT. Translated, it gives CASSVRGNTEAFF.